This TCR beta chain is from a study of blood T cell repertoires in COVID-19. Study in general: COVID-19 samples from acute and convalescent phases originated in the United States, Italy and Spain. T cells, B-cell-depleted T cells, or PBMCs provided the cDNA or gDNA that served as material.

The assay was immunoSEQ multiplex PCR, and TCRdb's table has in-frame clones only and misses some. The sample yields about 270,000 clones, 86% seen once. CDR1 MNHEY and CDR2 SMNVEV come from the germline V gene (reference sequence). This CDR3 has 14 amino acids. The ends were cut back, 6 bases at V and 2 bases at J, with 13 bases in the middle. Individuals drawn from 24 US areas were about 18 to 95 years old. The rearrangement uses TRBV27 and TRBJ1-1; weak D call: TRBD1 (5 bases). The source material was PBMCs or T cells enriched from blood (not recorded which). The receptor's source is a woman under 30 who had recovered from COVID-19. CDR3 sequence: CASRHGTLNTEAFF. The CDR3 bases are TGTGCCAGCAGACACGGGACTTTAAACACTGAAGCTTTCTTT.